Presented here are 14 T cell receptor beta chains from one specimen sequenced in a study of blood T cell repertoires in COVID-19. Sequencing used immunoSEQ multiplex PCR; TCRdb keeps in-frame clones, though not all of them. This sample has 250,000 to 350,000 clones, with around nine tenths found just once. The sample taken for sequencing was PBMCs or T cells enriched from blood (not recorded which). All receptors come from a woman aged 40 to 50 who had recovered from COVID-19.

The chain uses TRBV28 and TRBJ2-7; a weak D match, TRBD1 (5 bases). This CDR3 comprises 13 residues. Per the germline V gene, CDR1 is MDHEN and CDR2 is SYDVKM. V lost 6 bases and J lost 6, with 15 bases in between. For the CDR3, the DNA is TGTGCCAGCAGGATAGACAGTCTTAGCGAGCAGTACTTC. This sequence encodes CASRIDSLSEQYF.

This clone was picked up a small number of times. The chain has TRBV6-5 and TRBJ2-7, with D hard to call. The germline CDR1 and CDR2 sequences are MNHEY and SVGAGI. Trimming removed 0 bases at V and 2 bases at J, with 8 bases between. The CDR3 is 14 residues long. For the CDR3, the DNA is TGTGCCAGCAGTTACTCGAGGTTTACCTACGAGCAGTACTTC. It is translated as CASSYSRFTYEQYF.

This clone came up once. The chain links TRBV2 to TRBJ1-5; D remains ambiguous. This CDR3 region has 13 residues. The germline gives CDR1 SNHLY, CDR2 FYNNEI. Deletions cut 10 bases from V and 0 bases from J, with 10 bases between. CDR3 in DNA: TGTGCCACCGCAGGTGATAGCAATCAGCCCCAGCATTTT. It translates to CATAGDSNQPQHF. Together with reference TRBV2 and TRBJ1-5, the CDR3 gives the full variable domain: EPEVTQTPSHQVTQMGQEVILRCVPISNHLYFYWYRQILGQKVEFLVSFYNNEISEKSEIFDDQFSVERPDGSNFTLKIRSTKLEDSAMYFCATAGDSNQPQHFGDGTRLSIL.

The CDR3 DNA reads as TGTGCCAGCAGCGTCAGACCTCAGGGGAGAGAGACCCAGTACTTC. Residues: CASSVRPQGRETQYF. The V gene is TRBV9, the J gene TRBJ2-5, with D possibly being TRBD1 (6 bases). Trimming left V 2 bases short and J 4 bases short, with 15 bases between. This CDR3 is 15 amino acids long. Germline values: CDR1 SGDLS, CDR2 YYNGEE.

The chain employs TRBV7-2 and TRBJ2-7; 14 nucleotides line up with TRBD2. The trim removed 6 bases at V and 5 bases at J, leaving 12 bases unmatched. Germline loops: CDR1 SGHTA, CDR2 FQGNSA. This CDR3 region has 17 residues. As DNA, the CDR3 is TGTGCCAGCAGTTACAACGGACTAGCGGGAGGAGGGGACGAGCAGTACTTC. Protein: CASSYNGLAGGGDEQYF.

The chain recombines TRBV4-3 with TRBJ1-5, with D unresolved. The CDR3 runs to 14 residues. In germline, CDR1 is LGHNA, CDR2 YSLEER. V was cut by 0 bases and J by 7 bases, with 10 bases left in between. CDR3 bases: TGCGCCAGCAGCCAAGAGGTGAGGGAACAGCCCCAGCATTTT. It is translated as CASSQEVREQPQHF.

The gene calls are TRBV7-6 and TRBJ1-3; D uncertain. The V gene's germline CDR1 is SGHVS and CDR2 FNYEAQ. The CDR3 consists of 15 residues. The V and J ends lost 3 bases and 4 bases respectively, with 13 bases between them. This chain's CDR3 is CASSFSRDYGNTIYF. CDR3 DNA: TGTGCCAGCAGCTTTTCTCGAGACTACGGAAACACCATATATTTT.

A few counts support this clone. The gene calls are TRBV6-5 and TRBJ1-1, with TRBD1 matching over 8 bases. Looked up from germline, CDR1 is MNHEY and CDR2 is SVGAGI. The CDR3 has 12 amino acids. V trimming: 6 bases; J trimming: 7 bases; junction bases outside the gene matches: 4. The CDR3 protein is CASRRQGNEAFF. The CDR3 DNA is TGTGCCAGCAGAAGACAGGGGAATGAAGCTTTCTTT.

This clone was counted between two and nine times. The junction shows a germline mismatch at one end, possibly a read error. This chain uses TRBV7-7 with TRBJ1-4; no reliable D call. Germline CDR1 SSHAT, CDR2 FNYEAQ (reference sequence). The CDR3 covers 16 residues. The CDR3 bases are TGTGCTAGCAGCCCAGTATTGGGGAGGTCTAATGAAAAACTGTTTTTT. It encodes CASSPVLGRSNEKLFF.

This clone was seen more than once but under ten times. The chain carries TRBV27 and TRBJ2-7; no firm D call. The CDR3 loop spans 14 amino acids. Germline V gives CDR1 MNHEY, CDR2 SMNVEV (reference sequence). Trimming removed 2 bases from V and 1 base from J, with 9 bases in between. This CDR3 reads CASSLRAFSYEQYF. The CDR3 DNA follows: TGTGCCAGCAGTTTACGAGCCTTTTCCTACGAGCAGTACTTC.

The CDR3 nucleotides read TGTGCCAGCAGTGTCCCCGGGACTAGCGGATACAATGAGCAGTTCTTC. Translated, it gives CASSVPGTSGYNEQFF. The genes are TRBV28 and TRBJ2-1, with 11 bases that match TRBD2. V was clipped by 5 bases and J by 4 bases; unmatched bases: 7. The CDR3 contains 16 residues. Germline-derived CDR1 and CDR2 are MDHEN and SYDVKM.

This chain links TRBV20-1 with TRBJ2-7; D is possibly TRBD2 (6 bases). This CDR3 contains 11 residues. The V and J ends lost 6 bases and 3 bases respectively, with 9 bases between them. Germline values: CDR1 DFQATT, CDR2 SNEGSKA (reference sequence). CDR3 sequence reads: CSAPGLYEQYF. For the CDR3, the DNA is TGCAGTGCCCCGGGACTCTACGAGCAGTACTTC.

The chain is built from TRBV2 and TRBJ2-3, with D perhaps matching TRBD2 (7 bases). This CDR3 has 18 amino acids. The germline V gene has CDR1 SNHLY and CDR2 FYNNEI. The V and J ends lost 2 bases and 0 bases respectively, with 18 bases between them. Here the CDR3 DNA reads TGTGCCAGCAGTGAACGGGGGGCCGCGGTGTCTAGCACAGATACGCAGTATTTT. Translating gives CASSERGAAVSSTDTQYF. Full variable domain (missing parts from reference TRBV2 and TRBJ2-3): EPEVTQTPSHQVTQMGQEVILRCVPISNHLYFYWYRQILGQKVEFLVSFYNNEISEKSEIFDDQFSVERPDGSNFTLKIRSTKLEDSAMYFCASSERGAAVSSTDTQYFGPGTRLTVL.

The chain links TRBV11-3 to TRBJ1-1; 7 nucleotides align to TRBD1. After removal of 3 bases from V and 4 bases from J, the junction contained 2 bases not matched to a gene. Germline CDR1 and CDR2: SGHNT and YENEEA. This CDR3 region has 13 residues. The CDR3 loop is CASSFRDSTEAFF. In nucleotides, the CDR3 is TGTGCCAGCAGCTTCCGGGACAGCACTGAAGCTTTCTTT. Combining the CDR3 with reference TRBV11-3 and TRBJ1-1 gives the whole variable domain EAGVVQSPRYKIIEKKQPVAFWCNPISGHNTLYWYLQNLGQGPELLIRYENEEAVDDSQLPKDRFSAERLKGVDSTLKIQPAELGDSAVYLCASSFRDSTEAFFGQGTRLTVV.